This entry lists 2 T cell receptor beta chains sequenced from one sample in a study of regulatory T cells in long-lasting Graves disease (dated by TCRdb to the early 2020s). The library was produced with multiplex PCR. The data were produced on an Illumina HiSeq 4000. TCR beta libraries were built with iRepertoire HTBI primers and Arm-PCR amplification of CDR3 regions. TCRdb took the public reads, trimmed them with fastp at Q25, ran MiXCR for clone calling and kept in-frame beta chains. Every entry covers one CDR3 protein and lists the most common genes and DNA from its rows. This sample is represented by 450,000 to 600,000 distinct CDR3 sequences; about a sixth of them were singletons. The ten most abundant clones make up 12% of the sample. The time point tag for this specimen amounts to: newly diagnosed GD, antithyroid drugs for less than 3 months. For both TCR sequencing and RNA sequencing, RNA was extracted from PBMCs using TRIzol.

This same sample was also part of a study on T cells in Graves' hyperthyroidism and ophthalmopathy.

Specimen: peripheral blood mononuclear cells (PBMCs), collected at new diagnosis, from a patient treated with antithyroid drugs. The receptor set was obtained from a man aged 35 to 55 with Graves disease. Donor details come from another sample of the same person, matched by shared clones.

This clonotype appeared many times. The chain links TRBV28 to TRBJ2-7, with unresolved D. V gave up 5 bases and J gave up 7 bases, with 15 bases separating them. The CDR3 covers 13 residues. CDR1 and CDR2 from the germline V gene are MDHEN and SYDVKM. CDR3 sequence (DNA): TGTGCCAGCAGTCCCTATCTGGCTCAGGAGCAGTACTTC. As protein: CASSPYLAQEQYF.

This clonotype was seen many times. The chain links TRBV2 to TRBJ2-7; 7 nucleotides line up with TRBD1. The CDR3 is 12 residues long. Germline assignment: CDR1 SNHLY and CDR2 FYNNEI. Losses at the gene ends were 5 bases for V and 5 bases for J; bases not matched to a gene: 3. The CDR3 spells CASSQGEHEQYF. The CDR3 DNA reads TGTGCCAGCAGTCAGGGGGAGCACGAGCAGTACTTC.